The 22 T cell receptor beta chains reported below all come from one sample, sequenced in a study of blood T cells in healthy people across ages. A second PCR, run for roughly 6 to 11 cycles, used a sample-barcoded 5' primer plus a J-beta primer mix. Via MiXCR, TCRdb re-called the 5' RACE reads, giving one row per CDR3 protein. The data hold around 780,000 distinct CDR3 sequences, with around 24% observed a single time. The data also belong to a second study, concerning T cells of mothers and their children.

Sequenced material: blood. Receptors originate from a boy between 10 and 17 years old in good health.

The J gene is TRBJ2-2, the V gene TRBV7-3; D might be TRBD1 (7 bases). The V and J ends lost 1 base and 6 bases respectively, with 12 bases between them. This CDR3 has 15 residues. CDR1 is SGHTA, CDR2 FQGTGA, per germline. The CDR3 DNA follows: TGTGCCAGCAGCTTAAGGCAGGGGGGTTCCGGGGAGCTGTTTTTT. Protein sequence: CASSLRQGGSGELFF.

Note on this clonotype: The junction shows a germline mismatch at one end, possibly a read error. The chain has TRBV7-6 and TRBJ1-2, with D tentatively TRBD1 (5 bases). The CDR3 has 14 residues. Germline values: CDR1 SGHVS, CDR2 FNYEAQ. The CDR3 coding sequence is TGTGCCTGCAGCCTTGACAGTCCGGGTGCGGGCTACACCTTC. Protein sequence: CACSLDSPGAGYTF.

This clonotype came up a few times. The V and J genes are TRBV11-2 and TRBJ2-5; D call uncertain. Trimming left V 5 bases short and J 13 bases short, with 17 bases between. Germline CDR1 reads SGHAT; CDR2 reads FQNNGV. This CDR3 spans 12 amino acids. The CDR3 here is CASSRREVHWYF. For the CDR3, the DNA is TGTGCCAGCAGCCGTAGAGAGGTTCACTGGTACTTC.

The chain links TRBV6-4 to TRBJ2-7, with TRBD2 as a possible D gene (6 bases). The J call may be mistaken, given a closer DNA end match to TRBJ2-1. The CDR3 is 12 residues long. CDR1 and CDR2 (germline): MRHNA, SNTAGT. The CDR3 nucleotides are TGTGCCAGCAGTGGACTAGAAAATGAGCAGTTCTTC. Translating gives CASSGLENEQFF.

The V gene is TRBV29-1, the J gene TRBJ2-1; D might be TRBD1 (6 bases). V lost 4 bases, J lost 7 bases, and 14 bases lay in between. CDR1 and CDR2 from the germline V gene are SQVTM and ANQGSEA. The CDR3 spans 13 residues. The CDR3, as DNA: TGCAGCGTTGCCTTGAGGGGGTGGAATGAGCAGTTCTTC. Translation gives CSVALRGWNEQFF.

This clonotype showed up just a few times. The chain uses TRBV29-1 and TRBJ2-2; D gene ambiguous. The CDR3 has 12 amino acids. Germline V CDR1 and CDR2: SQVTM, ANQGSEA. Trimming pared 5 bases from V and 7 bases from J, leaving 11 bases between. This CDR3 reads CSVRPASGELFF. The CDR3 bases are TGCAGCGTTCGGCCGGCCAGCGGGGAGCTGTTTTTT.

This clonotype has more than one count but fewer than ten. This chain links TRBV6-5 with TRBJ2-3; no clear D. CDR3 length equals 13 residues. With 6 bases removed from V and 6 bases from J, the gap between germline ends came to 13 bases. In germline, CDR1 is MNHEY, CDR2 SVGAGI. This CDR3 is CASRYFPSDTQYF. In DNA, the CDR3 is TGTGCCAGCAGGTATTTCCCGTCGGATACGCAGTATTTT.

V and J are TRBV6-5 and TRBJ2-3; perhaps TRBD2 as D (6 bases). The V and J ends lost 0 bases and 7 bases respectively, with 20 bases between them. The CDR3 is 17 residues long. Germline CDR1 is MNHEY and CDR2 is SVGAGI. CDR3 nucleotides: TGTGCCAGCAGTTACTCGGTCGAAGATACGGGAGCTAATACGCAGTATTTT. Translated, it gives CASSYSVEDTGANTQYF.

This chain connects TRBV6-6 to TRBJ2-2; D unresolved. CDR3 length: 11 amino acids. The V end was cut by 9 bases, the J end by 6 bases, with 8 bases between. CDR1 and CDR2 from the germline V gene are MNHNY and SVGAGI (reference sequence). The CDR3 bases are TGTGCCAGTTACCTAGCCGGGGAGCTGTTTTTT. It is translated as CASYLAGELFF.

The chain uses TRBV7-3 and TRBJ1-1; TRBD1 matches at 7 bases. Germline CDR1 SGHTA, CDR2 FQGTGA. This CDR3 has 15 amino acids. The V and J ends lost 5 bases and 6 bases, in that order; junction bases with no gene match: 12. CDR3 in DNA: TGTGCCAGCAGCGCCGCAGGGGGGGGTGCGGCTGAAGCTTTCTTT. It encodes CASSAAGGGAAEAFF.

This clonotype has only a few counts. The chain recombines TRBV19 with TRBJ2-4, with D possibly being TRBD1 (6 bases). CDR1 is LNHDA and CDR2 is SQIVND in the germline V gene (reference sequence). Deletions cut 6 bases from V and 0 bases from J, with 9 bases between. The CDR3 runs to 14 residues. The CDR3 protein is CASRDSLAKNIQYF. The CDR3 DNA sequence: TGTGCCAGTAGGGACAGCCTAGCCAAAAACATTCAGTACTTC.

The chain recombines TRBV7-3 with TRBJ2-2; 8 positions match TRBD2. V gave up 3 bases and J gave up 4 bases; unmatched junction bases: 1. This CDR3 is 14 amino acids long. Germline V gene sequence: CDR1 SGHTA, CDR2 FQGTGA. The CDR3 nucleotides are TGTGCCAGCAGCTTCGGGGGGGCCACCGGGGAGCTGTTTTTT. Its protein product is CASSFGGATGELFF. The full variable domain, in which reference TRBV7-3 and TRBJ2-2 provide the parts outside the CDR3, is GAGVSQTPSNKVTEKGKYVELRCDPISGHTALYWYRQSLGQGPEFLIYFQGTGAADDSGLPNDRFFAVRPEGSVSTLKIQRTERGDSAVYLCASSFGGATGELFFGEGSRLTVL.

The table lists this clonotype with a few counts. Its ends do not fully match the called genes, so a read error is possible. The CDR3 DNA reads as TGCGCCAGCAGTTACTCACCGGGACCAATAAACGGGGAGCTGTTTTTT. Its protein product is CASSYSPGPINGELFF. The V and J genes are TRBV6-5 and TRBJ2-2; D is perhaps TRBD1 or TRBD2 (5 bases each). This CDR3 contains 16 residues. CDR1 is MNHEY and CDR2 is SVGAGI in the germline V gene.

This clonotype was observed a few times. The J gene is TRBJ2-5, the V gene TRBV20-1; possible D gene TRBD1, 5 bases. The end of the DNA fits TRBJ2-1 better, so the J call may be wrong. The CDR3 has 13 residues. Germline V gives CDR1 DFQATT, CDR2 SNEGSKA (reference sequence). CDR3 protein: CSARETVTDEQFF. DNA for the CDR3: TGCAGTGCTAGAGAGACAGTAACGGATGAGCAGTTCTTC.

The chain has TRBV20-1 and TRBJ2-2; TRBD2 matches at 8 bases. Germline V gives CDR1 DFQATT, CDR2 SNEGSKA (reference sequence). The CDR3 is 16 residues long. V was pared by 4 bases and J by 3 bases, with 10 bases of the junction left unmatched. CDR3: CSATHLAGRDTGELFF. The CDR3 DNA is TGCAGTGCTACCCATTTAGCGGGGAGGGACACCGGGGAGCTGTTTTTT.

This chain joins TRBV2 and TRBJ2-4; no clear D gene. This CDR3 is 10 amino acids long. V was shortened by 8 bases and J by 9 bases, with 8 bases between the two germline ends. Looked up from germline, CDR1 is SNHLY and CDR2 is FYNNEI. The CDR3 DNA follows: TGTGCCAGCTTATCGGGCATTCAGTACTTC. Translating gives CASLSGIQYF.

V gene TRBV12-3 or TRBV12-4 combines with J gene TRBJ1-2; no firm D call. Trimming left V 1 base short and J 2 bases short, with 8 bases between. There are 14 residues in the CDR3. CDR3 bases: TGTGCCAGCAGTTTAGGTTATACCAACTATGGCTACACCTTC. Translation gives CASSLGYTNYGYTF.

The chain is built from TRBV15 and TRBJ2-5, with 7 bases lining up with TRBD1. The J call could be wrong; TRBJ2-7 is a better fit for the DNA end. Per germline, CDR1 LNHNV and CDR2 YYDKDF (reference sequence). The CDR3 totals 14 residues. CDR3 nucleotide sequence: TGTGCCACCAGCACTTTACAGGGGATCTACGAGCAGTACTTC. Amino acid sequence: CATSTLQGIYEQYF.

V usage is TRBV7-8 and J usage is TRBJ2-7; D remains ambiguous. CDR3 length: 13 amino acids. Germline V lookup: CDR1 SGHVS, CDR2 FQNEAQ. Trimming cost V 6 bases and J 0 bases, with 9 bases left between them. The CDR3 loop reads CASRATSSYEQYF. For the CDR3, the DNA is TGTGCCAGCAGGGCTACCAGCTCCTACGAGCAGTACTTC.

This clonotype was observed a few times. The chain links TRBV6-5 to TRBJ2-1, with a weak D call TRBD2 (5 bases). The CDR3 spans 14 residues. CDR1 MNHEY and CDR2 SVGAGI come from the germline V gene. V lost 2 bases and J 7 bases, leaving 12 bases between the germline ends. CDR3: CASSYTGVGNEQFF. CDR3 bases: TGTGCCAGCAGTTACACCGGGGTTGGGAATGAGCAGTTCTTC.

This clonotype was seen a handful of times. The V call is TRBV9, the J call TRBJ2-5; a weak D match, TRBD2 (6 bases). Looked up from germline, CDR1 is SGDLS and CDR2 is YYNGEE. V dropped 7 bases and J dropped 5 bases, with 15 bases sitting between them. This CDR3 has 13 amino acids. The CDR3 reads CASGAGRKETQYF. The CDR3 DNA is TGTGCCAGCGGGGCAGGGAGGAAGGAGACCCAGTACTTC. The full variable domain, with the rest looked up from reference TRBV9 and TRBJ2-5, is DSGVTQTPKHLITATGQRVTLRCSPRSGDLSVYWYQQSLDQGLQFLIQYYNGEERAKGNILERFSAQQFPDLHSELNLSSLELGDSALYFCASGAGRKETQYFGPGTRLLVL.

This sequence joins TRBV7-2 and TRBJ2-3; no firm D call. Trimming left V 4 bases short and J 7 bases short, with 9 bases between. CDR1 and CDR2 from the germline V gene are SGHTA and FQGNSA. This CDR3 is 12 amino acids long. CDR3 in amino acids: CASSSPPNTQYF. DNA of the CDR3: TGTGCCAGCAGCTCCCCCCCGAATACGCAGTATTTT.